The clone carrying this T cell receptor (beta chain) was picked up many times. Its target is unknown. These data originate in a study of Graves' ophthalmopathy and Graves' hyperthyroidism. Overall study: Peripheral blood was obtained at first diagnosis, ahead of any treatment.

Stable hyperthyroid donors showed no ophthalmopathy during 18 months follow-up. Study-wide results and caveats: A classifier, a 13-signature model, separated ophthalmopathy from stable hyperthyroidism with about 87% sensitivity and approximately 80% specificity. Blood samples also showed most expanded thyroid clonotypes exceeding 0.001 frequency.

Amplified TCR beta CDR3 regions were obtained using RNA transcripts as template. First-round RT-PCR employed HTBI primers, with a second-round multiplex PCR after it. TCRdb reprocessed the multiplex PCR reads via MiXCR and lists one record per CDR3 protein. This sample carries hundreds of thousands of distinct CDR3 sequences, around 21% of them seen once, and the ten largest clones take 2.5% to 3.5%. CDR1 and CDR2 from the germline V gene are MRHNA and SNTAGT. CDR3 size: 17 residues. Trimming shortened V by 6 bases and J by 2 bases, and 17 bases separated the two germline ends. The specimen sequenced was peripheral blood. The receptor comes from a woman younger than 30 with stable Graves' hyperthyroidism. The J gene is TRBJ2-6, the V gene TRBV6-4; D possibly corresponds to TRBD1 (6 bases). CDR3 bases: TGTGCCAGCAGGCCCCCAGGGGACCTCCCTGGGGCCAACGTCCTGACTTTC. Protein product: CASRPPGDLPGANVLTF.